Below, 4 T cell receptor beta chains from the same sample are listed, as sequenced in a study of tumor-infiltrating lymphocytes in oesophageal squamous cell carcinoma. TCRdb used MiXCR to reprocess the PCR reads, holding one entry per CDR3 protein. The table has about 13,000 distinct CDR3 sequences, roughly 51% seen once. The sequenced sample consisted of esophageal tumor tissue. The source is a male donor with esophageal squamous cell carcinoma.

This clonotype was observed a few times. The rearrangement uses TRBV7-2 and TRBJ1-2; tentatively, D is TRBD1 (5 bases). The CDR3 runs 12 residues. Trimming left V 5 bases short and J 4 bases short, with 8 bases between. CDR1 and CDR2 from the germline V gene are SGHTA and FQGNSA. The CDR3 DNA is TGTGCCAGCAGCCCGGGGCTCTATGGCTACACCTTC. Translation: CASSPGLYGYTF.

With regard to this clonotype: The CDR3 does not close with the conserved phenylalanine or tryptophan, likely indicating a read error. Because the CDR3's place on the DNA is in doubt, the DNA is left out and the CDR3 is given as listed by TCRdb. The V and J genes are TRBV27 and TRBJ2-5; TRBD2 is taken as the D call from the table, unchecked against the DNA. The CDR3 is 16 amino acids long, termini counted. Germline-derived CDR1 and CDR2 are MNHEY and SMNVEV (reference sequence). CDR3 residues: CASNPTPEDYGYTFGS.

A word on this clonotype: A read error may explain this, as a much larger clone is one base away. The V and J genes are TRBV28 and TRBJ2-3, with D perhaps TRBD1 or TRBD2 (5 bases each). The CDR3 spans 11 residues. Looked up from germline, CDR1 is MDHEN and CDR2 is SYDVKM. The V and J ends lost 2 bases and 14 bases respectively, with 11 bases between them. CDR3 protein: CASSLMGELYF. The CDR3 DNA sequence: TGTGCCAGCAGTTTAATGGGGGAGCTGTATTTT.

This chain joins TRBV3-1 and TRBJ2-7, with D hard to call. TRBJ2-5 matches the DNA end more closely, so the J call is doubtful. This CDR3 is built from 12 residues. Germline CDR1 and CDR2: LGHDT and YNNKEL (reference sequence). In DNA, the CDR3 is TGTGCCAGCAGCCAAGATTACGAGACCCAGTACTTC. Its protein is CASSQDYETQYF.